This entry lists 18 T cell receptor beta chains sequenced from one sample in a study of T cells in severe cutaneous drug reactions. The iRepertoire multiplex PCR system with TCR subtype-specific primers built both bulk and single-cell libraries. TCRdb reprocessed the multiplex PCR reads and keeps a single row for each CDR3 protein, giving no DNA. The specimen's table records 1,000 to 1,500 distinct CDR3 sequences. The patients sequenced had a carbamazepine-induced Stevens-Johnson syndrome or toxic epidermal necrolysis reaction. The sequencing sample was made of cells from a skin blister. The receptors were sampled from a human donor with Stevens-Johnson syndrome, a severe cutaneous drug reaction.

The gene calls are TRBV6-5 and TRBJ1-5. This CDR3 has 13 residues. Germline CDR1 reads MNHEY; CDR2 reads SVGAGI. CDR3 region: CASSYSEGQPQHF.

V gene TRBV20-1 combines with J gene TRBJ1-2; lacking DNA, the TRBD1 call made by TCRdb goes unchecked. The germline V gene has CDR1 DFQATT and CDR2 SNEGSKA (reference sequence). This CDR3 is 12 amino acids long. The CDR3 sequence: CSAPQGFNGYTF.

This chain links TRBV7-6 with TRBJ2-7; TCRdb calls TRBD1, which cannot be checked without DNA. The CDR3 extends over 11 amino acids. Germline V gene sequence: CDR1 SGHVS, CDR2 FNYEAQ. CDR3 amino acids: CASSTGTEQYF.

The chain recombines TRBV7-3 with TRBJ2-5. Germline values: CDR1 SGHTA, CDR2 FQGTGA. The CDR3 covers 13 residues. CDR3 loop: CASSANKFETQYF.

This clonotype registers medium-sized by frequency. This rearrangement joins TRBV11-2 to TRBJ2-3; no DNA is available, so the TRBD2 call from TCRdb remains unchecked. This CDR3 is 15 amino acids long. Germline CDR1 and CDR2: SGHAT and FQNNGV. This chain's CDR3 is CASSVLRGGTDTQYF.

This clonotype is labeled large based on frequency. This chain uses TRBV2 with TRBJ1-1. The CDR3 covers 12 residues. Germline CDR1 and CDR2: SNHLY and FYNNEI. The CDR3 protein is CASEESNTEAFF.

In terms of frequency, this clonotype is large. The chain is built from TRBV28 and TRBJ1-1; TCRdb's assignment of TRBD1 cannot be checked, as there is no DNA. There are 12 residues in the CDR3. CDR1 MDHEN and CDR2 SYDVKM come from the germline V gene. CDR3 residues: CASRRGAPEAFF.

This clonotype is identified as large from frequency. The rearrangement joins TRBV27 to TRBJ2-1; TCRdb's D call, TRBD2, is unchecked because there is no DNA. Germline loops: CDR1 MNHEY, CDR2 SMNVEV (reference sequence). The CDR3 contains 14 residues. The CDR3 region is CASTGGPNYNEQFF.

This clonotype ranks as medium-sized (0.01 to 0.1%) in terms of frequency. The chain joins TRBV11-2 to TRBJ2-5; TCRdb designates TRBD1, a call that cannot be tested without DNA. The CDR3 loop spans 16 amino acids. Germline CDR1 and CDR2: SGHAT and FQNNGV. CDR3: CASSPGDRGPGETQYF.

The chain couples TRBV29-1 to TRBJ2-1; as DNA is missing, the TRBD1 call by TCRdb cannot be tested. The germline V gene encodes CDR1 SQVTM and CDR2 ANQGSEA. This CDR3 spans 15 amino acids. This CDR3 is CSAQGTNSHLGEQFF.

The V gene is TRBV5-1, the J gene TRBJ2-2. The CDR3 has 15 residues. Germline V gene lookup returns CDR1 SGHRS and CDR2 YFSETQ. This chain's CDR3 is CASSLASGNTGELFF.

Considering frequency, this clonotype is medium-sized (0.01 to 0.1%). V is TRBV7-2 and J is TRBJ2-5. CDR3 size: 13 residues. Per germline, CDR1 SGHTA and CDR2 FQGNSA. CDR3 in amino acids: CAGSLGGQETQFF.

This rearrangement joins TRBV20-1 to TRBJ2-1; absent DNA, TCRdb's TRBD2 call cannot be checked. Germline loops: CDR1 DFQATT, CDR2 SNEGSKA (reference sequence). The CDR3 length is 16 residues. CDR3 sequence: CSAVTPLAADPNEQFF.

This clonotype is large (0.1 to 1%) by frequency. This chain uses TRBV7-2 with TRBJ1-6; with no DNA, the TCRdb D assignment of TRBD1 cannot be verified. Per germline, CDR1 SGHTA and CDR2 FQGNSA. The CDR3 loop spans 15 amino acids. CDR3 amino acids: CASRSRTGAHSPLHF.

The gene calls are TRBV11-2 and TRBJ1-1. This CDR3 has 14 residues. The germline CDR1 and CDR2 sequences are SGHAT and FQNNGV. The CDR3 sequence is CASSRDTAYPEAFF.

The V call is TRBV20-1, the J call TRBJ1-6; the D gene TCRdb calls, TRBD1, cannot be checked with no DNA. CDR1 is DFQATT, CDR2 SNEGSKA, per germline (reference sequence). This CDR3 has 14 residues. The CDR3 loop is CSARKGTGDSPLHF.

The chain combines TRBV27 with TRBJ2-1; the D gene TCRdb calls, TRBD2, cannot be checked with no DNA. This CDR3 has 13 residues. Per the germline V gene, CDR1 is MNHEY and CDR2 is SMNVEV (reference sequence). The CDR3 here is CASSFGGNYEQFF.

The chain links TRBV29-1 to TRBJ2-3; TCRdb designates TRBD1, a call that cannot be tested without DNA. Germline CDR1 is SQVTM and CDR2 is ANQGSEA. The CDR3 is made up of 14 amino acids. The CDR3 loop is CSVGTGSSTDTQYF.